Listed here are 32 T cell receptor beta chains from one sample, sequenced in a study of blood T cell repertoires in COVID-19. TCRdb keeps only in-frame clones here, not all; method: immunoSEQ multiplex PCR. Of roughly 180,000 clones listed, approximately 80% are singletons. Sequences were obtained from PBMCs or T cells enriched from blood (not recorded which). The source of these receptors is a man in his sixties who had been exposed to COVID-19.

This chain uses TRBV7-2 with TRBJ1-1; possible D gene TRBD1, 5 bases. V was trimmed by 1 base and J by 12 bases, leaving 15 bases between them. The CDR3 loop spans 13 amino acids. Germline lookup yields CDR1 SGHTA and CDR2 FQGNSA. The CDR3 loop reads CASSLVESGLTFF. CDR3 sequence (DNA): TGTGCCAGCAGCTTAGTCGAGTCAGGGTTGACTTTCTTT.

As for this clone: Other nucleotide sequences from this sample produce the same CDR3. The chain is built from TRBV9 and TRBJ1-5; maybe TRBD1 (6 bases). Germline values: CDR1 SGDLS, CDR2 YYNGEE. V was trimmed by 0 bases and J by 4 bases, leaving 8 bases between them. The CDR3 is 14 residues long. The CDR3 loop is CASSVGQGNQPQHF. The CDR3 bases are TGTGCCAGCAGCGTAGGGCAGGGGAATCAGCCCCAGCATTTT.

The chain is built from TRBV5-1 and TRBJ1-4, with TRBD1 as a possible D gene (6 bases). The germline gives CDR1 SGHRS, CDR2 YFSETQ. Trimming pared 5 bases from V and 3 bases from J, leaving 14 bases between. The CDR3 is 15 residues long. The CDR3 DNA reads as TGCGCCAGCAGAGTGACAGGCACCCCTAATGAAAAACTGTTTTTT. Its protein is CASRVTGTPNEKLFF.

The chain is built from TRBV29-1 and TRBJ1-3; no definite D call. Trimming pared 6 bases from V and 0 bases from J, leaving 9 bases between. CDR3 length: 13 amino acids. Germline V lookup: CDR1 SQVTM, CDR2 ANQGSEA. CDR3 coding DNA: TGCAGCGTAGTAGAGGGCTCTGGAAACACCATATATTTT. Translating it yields CSVVEGSGNTIYF. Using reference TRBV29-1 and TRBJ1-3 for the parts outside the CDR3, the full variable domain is SAVISQKPSRDICQRGTSLTIQCQVDSQVTMMFWYRQQPGQSLTLIATANQGSEATYESGFVIDKFPISRPNLTFSTLTVSNMSPEDSSIYLCSVVEGSGNTIYFGEGSWLTVV.

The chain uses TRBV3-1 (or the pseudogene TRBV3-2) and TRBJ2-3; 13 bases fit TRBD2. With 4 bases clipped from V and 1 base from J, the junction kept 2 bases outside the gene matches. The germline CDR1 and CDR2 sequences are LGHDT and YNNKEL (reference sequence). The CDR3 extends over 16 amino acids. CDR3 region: CASSRGLAGGTDTQYF. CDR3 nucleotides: TGTGCCAGCAGCCGTGGACTAGCGGGGGGCACAGATACGCAGTATTTT.

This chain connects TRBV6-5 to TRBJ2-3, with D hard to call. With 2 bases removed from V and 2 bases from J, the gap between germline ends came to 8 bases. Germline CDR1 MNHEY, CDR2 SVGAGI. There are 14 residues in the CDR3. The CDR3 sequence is CASSYTTLTDTQYF. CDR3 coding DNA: TGTGCCAGCAGTTACACCACTCTCACAGATACGCAGTATTTT.

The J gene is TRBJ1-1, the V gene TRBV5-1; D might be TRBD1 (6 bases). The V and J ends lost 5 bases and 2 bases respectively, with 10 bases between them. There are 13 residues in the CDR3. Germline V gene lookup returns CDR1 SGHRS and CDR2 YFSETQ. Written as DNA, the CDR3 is TGCGCCAGCAGTTGGGGACAAAACACTGAAGCTTTCTTT. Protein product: CASSWGQNTEAFF. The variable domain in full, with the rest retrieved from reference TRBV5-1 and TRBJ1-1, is KAGVTQTPRYLIKTRGQQVTLSCSPISGHRSVSWYQQTPGQGLQFLFEYFSETQRNKGNFPGRFSGRQFSNSRSEMNVSTLELGDSALYLCASSWGQNTEAFFGQGTRLTVV.

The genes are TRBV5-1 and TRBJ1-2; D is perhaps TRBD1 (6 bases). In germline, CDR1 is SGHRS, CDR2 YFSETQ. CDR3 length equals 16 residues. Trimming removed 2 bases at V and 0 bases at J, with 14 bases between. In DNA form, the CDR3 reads TGCGCCAGCAGCTTCAACCGGGACACTTCTAACTATGGCTACACCTTC. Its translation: CASSFNRDTSNYGYTF.

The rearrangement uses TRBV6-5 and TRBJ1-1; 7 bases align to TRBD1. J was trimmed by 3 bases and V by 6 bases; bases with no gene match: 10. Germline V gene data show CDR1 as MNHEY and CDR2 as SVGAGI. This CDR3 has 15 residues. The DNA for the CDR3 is TGTGCCAGCAGGAACATTCTCAGGGGGGACACTGAAGCTTTCTTT. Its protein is CASRNILRGDTEAFF.

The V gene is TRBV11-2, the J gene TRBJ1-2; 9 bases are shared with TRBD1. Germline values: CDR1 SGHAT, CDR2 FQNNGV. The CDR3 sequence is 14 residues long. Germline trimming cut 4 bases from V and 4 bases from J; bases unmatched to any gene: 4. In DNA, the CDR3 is TGTGCCAGCAGCTCCCGGGACAGGGTCTATGGCTACACCTTC. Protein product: CASSSRDRVYGYTF. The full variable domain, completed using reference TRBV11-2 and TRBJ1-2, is EAGVAQSPRYKIIEKRQSVAFWCNPISGHATLYWYQQILGQGPKLLIQFQNNGVVDDSQLPKDRFSAERLKGVDSTLKIQPAKLEDSAVYLCASSSRDRVYGYTFGSGTRLTVV.

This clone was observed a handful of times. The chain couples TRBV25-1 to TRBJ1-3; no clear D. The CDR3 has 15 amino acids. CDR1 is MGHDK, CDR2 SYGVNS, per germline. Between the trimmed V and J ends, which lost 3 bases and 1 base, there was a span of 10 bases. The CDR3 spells CASSDTSSSGNTIYF. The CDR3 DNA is TGTGCCAGCAGTGATACTTCGAGTTCTGGAAACACCATATATTTT.

As DNA, the CDR3 is TGTGCCAGCAGCCCACCAGTACCAGCTTTCTTT. Its protein is CASSPPVPAFF. J is TRBJ1-1 and V is TRBV5-5; D uncertain. CDR3 size: 11 residues. CDR1 is SGHKS, CDR2 YYEKEE, per germline (reference sequence). The ends were cut back, 4 bases at V and 10 bases at J, with 11 bases in the middle. Supplemented by reference TRBV5-5 and TRBJ1-1, the full variable domain reads DAGVTQSPTHLIKTRGQQVTLRCSPISGHKSVSWYQQVLGQGPQFIFQYYEKEERGRGNFPDRFSARQFPNYSSELNVNALLLGDSALYLCASSPPVPAFFGQGTRLTVV.

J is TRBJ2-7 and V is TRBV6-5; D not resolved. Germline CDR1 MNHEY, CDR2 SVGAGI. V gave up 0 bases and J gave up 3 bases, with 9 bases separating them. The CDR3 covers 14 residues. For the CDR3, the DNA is TGTGCCAGCAGTTACTCAGCAGGTTACTACGAGCAGTACTTC. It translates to CASSYSAGYYEQYF.

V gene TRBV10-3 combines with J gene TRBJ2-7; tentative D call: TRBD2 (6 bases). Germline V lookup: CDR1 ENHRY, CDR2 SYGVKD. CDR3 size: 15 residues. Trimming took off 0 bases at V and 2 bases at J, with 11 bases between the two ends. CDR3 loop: CAISESGTGPYEQYF. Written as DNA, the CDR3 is TGTGCCATCAGTGAGTCTGGGACTGGGCCCTACGAGCAGTACTTC.

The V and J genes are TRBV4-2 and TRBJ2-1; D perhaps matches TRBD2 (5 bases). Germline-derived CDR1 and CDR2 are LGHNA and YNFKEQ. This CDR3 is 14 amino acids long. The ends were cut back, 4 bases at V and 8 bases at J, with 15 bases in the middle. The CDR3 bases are TGTGCCAGCAGCCCGTCTGCGGGCTTCTATGAGCAGTTCTTC. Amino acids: CASSPSAGFYEQFF.

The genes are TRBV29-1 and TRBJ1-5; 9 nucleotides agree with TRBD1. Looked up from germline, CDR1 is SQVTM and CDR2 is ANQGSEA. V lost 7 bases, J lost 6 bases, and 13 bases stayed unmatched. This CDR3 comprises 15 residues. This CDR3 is CSAGDTGGASQPQHF. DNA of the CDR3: TGCAGCGCTGGGGATACAGGGGGCGCCTCTCAGCCCCAGCATTTT.

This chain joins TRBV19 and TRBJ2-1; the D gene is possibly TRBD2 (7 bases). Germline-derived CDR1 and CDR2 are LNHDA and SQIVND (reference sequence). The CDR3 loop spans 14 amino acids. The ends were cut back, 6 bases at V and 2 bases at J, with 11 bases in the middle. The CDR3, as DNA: TGTGCCAGTAGCGTAGGGGGGGCCTACAATGAGCAGTTCTTC. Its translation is CASSVGGAYNEQFF.

The CDR3 is CASRPVHSPSYEQYF. In DNA form, the CDR3 reads TGTGCCAGCAGACCCGTTCACAGCCCCTCCTACGAGCAGTACTTC. The gene calls are TRBV6-5 and TRBJ2-7; D gene unclear. From germline, CDR1 is MNHEY and CDR2 SVGAGI. The CDR3 consists of 15 residues. V was trimmed by 6 bases and J by 0 bases, leaving 15 bases between them.

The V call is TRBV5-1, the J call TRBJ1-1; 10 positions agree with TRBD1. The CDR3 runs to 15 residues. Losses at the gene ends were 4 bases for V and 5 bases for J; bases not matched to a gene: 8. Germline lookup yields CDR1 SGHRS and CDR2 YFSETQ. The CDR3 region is CASSIRQGARTEAFF. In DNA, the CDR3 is TGCGCCAGCAGCATCCGACAGGGGGCTCGAACTGAAGCTTTCTTT.

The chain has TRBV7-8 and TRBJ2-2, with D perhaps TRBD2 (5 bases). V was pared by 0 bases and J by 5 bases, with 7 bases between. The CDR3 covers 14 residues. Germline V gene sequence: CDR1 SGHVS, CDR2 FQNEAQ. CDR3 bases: TGTGCCAGCAGCTTAGCACGAGGGACCGGGGAGCTGTTTTTT. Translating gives CASSLARGTGELFF.

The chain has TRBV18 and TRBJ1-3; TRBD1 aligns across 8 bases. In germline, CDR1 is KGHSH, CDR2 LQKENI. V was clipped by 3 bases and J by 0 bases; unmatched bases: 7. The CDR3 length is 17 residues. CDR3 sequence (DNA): TGTGCCAGCTCACCGGGGGACAGGCTCTTCTCTGGAAACACCATATATTTT. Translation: CASSPGDRLFSGNTIYF.

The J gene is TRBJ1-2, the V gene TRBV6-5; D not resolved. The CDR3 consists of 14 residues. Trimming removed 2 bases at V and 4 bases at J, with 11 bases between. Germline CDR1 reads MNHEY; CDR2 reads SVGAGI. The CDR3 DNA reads TGTGCCAGCAGTTACGGGTCGGGTGGCTATGGCTACACCTTC. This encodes CASSYGSGGYGYTF.

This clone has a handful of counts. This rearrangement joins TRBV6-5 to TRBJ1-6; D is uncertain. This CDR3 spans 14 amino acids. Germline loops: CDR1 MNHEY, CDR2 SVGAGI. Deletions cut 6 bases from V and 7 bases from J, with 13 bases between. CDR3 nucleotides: TGTGCCAGCAGGGGGATCGGGGAAAATTCACCCCTCCACTTT. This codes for CASRGIGENSPLHF.

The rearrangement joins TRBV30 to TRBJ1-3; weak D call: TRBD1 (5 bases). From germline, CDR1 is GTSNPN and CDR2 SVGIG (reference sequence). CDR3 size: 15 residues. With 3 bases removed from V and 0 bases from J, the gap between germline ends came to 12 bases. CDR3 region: CAWRGDFGSGNTIYF. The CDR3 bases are TGTGCCTGGAGGGGGGACTTCGGCTCTGGAAACACCATATATTTT.

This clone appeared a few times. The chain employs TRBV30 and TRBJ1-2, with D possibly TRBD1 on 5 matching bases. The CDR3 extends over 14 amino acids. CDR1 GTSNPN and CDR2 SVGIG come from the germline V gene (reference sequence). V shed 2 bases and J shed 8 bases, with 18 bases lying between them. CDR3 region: CAWSRRGLLRGYTF. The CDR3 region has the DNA TGTGCCTGGAGTAGGAGGGGACTACTGAGGGGCTACACCTTC.

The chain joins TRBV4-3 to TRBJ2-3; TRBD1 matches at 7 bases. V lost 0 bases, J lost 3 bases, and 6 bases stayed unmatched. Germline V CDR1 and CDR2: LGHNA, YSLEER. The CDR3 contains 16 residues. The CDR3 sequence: CASSQDRGPGTDTQYF. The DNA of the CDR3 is TGCGCCAGCAGCCAAGATAGGGGGCCCGGGACAGATACGCAGTATTTT.

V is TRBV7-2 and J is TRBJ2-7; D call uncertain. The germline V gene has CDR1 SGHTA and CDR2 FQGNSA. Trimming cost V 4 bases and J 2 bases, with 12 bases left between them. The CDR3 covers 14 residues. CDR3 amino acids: CASSWRTATYEQYF. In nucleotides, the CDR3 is TGTGCCAGCAGCTGGAGAACGGCTACCTACGAGCAGTACTTC.

The CDR3 reads CASSFHGGPTEAFF. CDR3 coding DNA: TGTGCCAGCAGTTTCCACGGGGGTCCCACTGAAGCTTTCTTT. The chain links TRBV28 to TRBJ1-1, with a tentative D call TRBD1 (5 bases). Trimming removed 3 bases at V and 4 bases at J, with 12 bases between. CDR1 and CDR2 (germline): MDHEN, SYDVKM. The CDR3 is made up of 14 amino acids.

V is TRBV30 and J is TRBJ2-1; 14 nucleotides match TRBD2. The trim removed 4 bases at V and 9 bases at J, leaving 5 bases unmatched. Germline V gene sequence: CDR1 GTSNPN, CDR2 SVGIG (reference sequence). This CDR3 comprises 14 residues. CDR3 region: CAWTTGLAGAEQFF. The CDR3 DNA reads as TGTGCCTGGACCACGGGACTAGCGGGAGCTGAGCAGTTCTTC. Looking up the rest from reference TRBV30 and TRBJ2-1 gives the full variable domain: SQTIHQWPATLVQPVGSPLSLECTVEGTSNPNLYWYRQAAGRGLQLLFYSVGIGQISSEVPQNLSASRPQDRQFILSSKKLLLSDSGFYLCAWTTGLAGAEQFFGPGTRLTVL.

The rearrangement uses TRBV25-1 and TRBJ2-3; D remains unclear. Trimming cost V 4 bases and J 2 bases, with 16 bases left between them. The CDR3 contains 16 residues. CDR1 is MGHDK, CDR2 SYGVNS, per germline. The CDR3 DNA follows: TGTGCCAGCAGTGGCGAGGTAGGATTCATCACAGATACGCAGTATTTT. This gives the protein CASSGEVGFITDTQYF.

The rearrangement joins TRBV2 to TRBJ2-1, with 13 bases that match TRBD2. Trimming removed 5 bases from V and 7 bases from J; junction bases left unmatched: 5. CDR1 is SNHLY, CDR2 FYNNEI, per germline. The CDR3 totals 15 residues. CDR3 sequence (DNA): TGTGCCAGCAGTCGACTAGCGGGAGGCTCGAATGAGCAGTTCTTC. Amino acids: CASSRLAGGSNEQFF.

CDR3 sequence: CASSPQPDREKLFF. The CDR3 nucleotides read TGCGCCAGCAGCCCCCAACCCGACAGGGAAAAACTGTTTTTT. The genes are TRBV5-1 and TRBJ1-4; a possible D gene is TRBD1 (6 bases). Trimming stripped 4 bases from V and 8 bases from J, with 15 bases between. Germline CDR1 and CDR2: SGHRS and YFSETQ. There are 14 residues in the CDR3.